A single sample gave rise to the 5 T cell receptor beta chains below, sequenced in a study of shared clonotypes between healthy human individuals. The assay was immunoSEQ multiplex PCR, and TCRdb's table has in-frame clones only and misses some. The table has 2 million to 2.5 million clones, 85% to 95% seen once. Material for sequencing was naive CD4+ T cells from PBMCs. The subset was: CD45RA+ positively selected. These receptors were taken from a man aged 18 to 35 in good health. Some clones in this sample may be carry-over from other donors' samples.

About this clone itself: Other DNA sequences in this specimen translate into the identical CDR3. The chain carries TRBV2 and TRBJ2-5, with D hard to call. V was trimmed by 5 bases and J by 5 bases, leaving 3 bases between them. Germline CDR1 SNHLY, CDR2 FYNNEI. This CDR3 contains 10 residues. CDR3 amino acids: CASSLETQYF. The CDR3 DNA is TGTGCCAGCAGTCTCGAGACCCAGTACTTC. The variable domain in full, with the rest retrieved from reference TRBV2 and TRBJ2-5, is EPEVTQTPSHQVTQMGQEVILRCVPISNHLYFYWYRQILGQKVEFLVSFYNNEISEKSEIFDDQFSVERPDGSNFTLKIRSTKLEDSAMYFCASSLETQYFGPGTRLLVL.

This chain joins TRBV5-1 and TRBJ2-1; a possible D gene is TRBD2 (6 bases). The CDR3 spans 14 residues. Germline-derived CDR1 and CDR2 are SGHRS and YFSETQ. The V and J ends lost 1 base and 7 bases respectively, with 12 bases between them. This CDR3 reads CASSLIGSGNEQFF. The CDR3 DNA is TGCGCCAGCAGCTTGATCGGGAGCGGGAATGAGCAGTTCTTC. Using reference TRBV5-1 and TRBJ2-1 for the parts outside the CDR3, the full variable domain is KAGVTQTPRYLIKTRGQQVTLSCSPISGHRSVSWYQQTPGQGLQFLFEYFSETQRNKGNFPGRFSGRQFSNSRSEMNVSTLELGDSALYLCASSLIGSGNEQFFGPGTRLTVL.

The chain couples TRBV30 to TRBJ1-5; unclear D gene. The CDR3 contains 13 residues. CDR1 GTSNPN and CDR2 SVGIG come from the germline V gene (reference sequence). V was clipped by 5 bases and J by 0 bases, with 8 bases between them. CDR3 DNA: TGTGCCTGGGGCGACCTTAGCAATCAGCCCCAGCATTTT. As protein: CAWGDLSNQPQHF.

This chain links TRBV5-1 with TRBJ1-2, with D unclear. There are 14 residues in the CDR3. The ends were cut back, 1 base at V and 8 bases at J, with 15 bases in the middle. Germline CDR1 SGHRS, CDR2 YFSETQ. CDR3 amino acids: CASSLFDGSGGYTF. Here the CDR3 DNA reads TGCGCCAGCAGCTTGTTTGACGGTTCGGGCGGCTACACCTTC.

The chain employs TRBV10-2 and TRBJ2-7, with 9 bases that match TRBD1. The germline V gene encodes CDR1 WSHSY and CDR2 SAAADI. V was clipped by 6 bases and J by 2 bases; unmatched bases: 11. CDR3 size: 16 residues. This CDR3 reads CASRGGGTGLAYEQYF. CDR3 DNA: TGCGCCAGCAGGGGGGGCGGGACAGGGCTGGCCTACGAGCAGTACTTC.